This T cell receptor beta chain was observed in a study of blood T cell repertoires in COVID-19. Overall study: Whether acute or convalescent, the COVID-19 samples came from the United States, Italy and Spain. The cDNA or gDNA used as material had been derived from T cells, B-cell-depleted T cells, or PBMCs.

V dropped 4 bases and J dropped 2; count of bases not matched to a gene: 6. This CDR3 spans 15 amino acids. CDR1 and CDR2 (germline): SGHTA, FQGNSA. In the original processing: The authors estimated nucleated cell counts from reference gene primer amplification. The assay was immunoSEQ multiplex PCR, and TCRdb's table has in-frame clones only and misses some. For V, J and clone size, that table is used; D and trimming come from the DNA. The sample has hundreds of thousands of clones; roughly 76% are singletons. Patients at the Seattle site were enrolled during active infection and followed longitudinally.

This clonotype was sampled from a woman of 80 years or more with COVID-19, enrolled during active disease. The sequencing input was peripheral blood. The chain links TRBV7-2 to TRBJ2-3; 7 bases fit TRBD2. The CDR3 sequence: CASSSRAGLTDTQYF. CDR3 DNA sequence: TGTGCCAGCAGCTCCAGAGCGGGACTCACAGATACGCAGTATTTT.